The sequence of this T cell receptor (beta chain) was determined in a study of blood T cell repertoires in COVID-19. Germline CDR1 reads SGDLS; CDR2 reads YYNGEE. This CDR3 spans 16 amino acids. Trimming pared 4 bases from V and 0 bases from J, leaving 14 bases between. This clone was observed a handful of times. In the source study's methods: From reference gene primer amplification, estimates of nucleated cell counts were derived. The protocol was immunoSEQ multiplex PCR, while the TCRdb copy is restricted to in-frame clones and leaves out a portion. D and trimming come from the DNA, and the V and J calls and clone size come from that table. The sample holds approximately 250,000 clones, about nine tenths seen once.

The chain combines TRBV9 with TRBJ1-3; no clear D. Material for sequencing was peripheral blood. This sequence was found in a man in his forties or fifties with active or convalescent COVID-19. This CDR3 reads CASSPRGLGSGNTIYF. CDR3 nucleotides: TGTGCCAGCAGCCCACGCGGGCTGGGCTCTGGAAACACCATATATTTT.